This T cell receptor (beta chain) was recovered during a study of PD-L1 blockade in urothelial cancer. The wider study: The authors examined blood 3 weeks (second dose) and 6 weeks after treatment start.

The V end lost 4 bases, the J end lost 9 bases, and 13 bases lay between the germline ends. The CDR3 totals 13 residues. Germline V CDR1 and CDR2: SEHNR, FQNEAQ (reference sequence). Every PCR was spiked with synthetic TCR analog templates. TCRdb keeps only in-frame clones here, not all; method: immunoSEQ multiplex PCR. Here the sample spans 14,000 to 15,000 clones, 85% to 90% being singletons. General study findings and limits: Improved survival was predicted by pretreatment blood TCR clonality below the median.

A word on this clone: Its target is not known.

The specimen comprised PBMCs, sampled around atezolizumab (anti-PD-L1) treatment. This chain joins TRBV7-9 and TRBJ2-1; D is perhaps TRBD1 (6 bases). This receptor was taken from a man between 65 and 85 years old with urothelial cancer. The CDR3 is CASSSGVGFEQFF. Here the CDR3 DNA reads TGTGCCAGCAGCTCAGGGGTCGGATTTGAGCAGTTCTTC.